Many counts were recorded for the clone carrying this TCR beta chain. Its antigen is unidentified. The V gene's germline CDR1 is DFQATT and CDR2 SNEGSKA (reference sequence). V lost 4 bases and J 2 bases, leaving 19 bases between the germline ends. The CDR3 length is 16 residues. These data are taken from a study of blood T cells in healthy people across ages. Study-level results: Naive T cell percentage strongly correlated with TCR beta diversity. More naive CD4+ cells and higher diversity were found in long-lived than in aged donors.

A sample-barcoded 5' primer and a J-beta primer mix were used in a second PCR of roughly 7 to 12 cycles. CDR3-containing paired-end reads numbering at least 2.5 million came from each sample. MiXCR, run by TCRdb on the 5' RACE reads, gives a single entry per CDR3 protein. The sample yields about 1.7 million distinct CDR3 sequences, roughly 27% seen once. This chain links TRBV20-1 with TRBJ2-3, with D possibly matching TRBD2 (7 bases). Sample: blood. The clonotype comes from a woman in her thirties in good health. CDR3 protein: CSATPKGGALTDTQYF. The CDR3 nucleotides read TGCAGTGCTACCCCAAAGGGGGGGGCCCTCACAGATACGCAGTATTTT.